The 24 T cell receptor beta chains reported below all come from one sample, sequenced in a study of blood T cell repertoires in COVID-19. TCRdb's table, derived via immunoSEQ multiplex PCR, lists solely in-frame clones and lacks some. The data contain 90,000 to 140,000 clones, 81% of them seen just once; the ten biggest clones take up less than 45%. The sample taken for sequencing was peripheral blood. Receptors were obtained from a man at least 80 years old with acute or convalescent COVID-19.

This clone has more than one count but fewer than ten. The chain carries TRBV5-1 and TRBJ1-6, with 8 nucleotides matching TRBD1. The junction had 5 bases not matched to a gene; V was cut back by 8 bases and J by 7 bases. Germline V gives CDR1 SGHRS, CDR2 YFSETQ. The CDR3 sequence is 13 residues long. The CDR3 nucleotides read TGCGCCAGTTCGACAGGGGAAAATTCACCCCTCCACTTT. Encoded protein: CASSTGENSPLHF.

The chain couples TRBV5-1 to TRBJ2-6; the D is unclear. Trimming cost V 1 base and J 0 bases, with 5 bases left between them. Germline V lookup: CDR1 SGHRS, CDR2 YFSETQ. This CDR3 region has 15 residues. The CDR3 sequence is CASSLTFSGANVLTF. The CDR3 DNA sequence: TGCGCCAGCAGCTTGACTTTCTCTGGGGCCAACGTCCTGACTTTC. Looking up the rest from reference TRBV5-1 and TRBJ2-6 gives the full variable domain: KAGVTQTPRYLIKTRGQQVTLSCSPISGHRSVSWYQQTPGQGLQFLFEYFSETQRNKGNFPGRFSGRQFSNSRSEMNVSTLELGDSALYLCASSLTFSGANVLTFGAGSRLTVL.

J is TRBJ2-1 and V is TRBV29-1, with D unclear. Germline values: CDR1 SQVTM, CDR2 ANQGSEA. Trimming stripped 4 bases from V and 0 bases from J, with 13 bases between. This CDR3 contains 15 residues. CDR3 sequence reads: CSVVGSSSSYNEQFF. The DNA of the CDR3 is TGCAGCGTTGTTGGTAGCTCGAGCTCCTACAATGAGCAGTTCTTC.

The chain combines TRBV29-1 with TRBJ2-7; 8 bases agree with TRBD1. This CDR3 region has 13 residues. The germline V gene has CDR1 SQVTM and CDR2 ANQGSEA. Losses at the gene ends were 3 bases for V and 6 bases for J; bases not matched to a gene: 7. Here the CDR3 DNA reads TGCAGCGTTGATTATGCGACAGGGGCCGAGCAGTACTTC. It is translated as CSVDYATGAEQYF.

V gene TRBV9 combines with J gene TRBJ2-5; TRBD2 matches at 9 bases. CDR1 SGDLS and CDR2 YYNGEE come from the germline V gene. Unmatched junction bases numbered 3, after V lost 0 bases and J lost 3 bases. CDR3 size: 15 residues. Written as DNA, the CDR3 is TGTGCCAGCAGCGTAGGGTTAGCGGGGGAAGAGACCCAGTACTTC. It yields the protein CASSVGLAGEETQYF.

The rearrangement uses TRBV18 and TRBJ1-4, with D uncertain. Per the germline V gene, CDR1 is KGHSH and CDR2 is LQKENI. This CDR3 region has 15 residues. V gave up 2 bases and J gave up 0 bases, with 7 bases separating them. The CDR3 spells CASSPDISTNEKLFF. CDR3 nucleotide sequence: TGTGCCAGCTCACCAGACATCTCAACTAATGAAAAACTGTTTTTT.

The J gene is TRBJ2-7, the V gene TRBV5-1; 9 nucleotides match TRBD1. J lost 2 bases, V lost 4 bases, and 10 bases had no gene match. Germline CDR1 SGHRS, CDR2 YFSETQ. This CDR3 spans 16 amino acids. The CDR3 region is CASSPAPGTGTYEQYF. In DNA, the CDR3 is TGCGCCAGCAGCCCGGCCCCCGGGACAGGGACCTACGAGCAGTACTTC.

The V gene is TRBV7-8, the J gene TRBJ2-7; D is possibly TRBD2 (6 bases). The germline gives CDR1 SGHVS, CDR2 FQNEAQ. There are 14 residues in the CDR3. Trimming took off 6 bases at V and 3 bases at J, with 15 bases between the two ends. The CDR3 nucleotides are TGTGCCAGCAGTTTGCGACTAGATTTCTACGAGCAGTACTTC. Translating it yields CASSLRLDFYEQYF.

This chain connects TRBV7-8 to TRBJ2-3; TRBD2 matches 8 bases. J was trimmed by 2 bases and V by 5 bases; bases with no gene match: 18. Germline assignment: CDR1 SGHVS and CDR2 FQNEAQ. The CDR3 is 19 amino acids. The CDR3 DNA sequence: TGTGCCAGCAGCCCGAGAGGACTAGCAGGTCTTTCTCTCACAGATACGCAGTATTTT. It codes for CASSPRGLAGLSLTDTQYF.

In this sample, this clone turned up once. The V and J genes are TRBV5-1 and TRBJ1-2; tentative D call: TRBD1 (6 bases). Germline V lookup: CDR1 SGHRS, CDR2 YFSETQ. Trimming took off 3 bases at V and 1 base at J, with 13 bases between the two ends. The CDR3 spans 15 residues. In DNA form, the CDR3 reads TGCGCCAGCAGCTCCAACTCCAGGGGTAACTATGGCTACACCTTC. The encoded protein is CASSSNSRGNYGYTF.

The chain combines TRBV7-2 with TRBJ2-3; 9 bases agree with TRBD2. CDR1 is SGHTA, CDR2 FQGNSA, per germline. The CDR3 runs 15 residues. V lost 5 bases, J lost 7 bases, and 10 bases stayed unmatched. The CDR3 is CASSPHTSGLNTQYF. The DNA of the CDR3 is TGTGCCAGCAGCCCTCATACTAGCGGGTTGAATACGCAGTATTTT.

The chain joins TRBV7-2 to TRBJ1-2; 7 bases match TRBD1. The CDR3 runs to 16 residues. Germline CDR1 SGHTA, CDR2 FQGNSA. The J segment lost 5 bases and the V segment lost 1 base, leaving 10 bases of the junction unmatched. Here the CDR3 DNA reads TGTGCCAGCAGCTTAGACGCGACAGGGCTTAGATATGGCTACACCTTC. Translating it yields CASSLDATGLRYGYTF.

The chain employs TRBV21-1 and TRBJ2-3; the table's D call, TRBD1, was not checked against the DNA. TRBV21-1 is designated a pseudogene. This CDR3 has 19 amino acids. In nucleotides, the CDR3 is TGTGCCAGCAGCAAAAAAAATCCTAACCGGGACAGGGGAACAGATACGCAGTATTTT. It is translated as CASSKKNPNRDRGTDTQYF.

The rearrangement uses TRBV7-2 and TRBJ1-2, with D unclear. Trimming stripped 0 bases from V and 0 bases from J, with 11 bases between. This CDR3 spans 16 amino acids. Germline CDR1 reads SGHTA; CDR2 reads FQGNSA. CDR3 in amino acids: CASSLAWLSANYGYTF. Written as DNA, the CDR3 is TGTGCCAGCAGCTTAGCGTGGTTGTCAGCTAACTATGGCTACACCTTC.

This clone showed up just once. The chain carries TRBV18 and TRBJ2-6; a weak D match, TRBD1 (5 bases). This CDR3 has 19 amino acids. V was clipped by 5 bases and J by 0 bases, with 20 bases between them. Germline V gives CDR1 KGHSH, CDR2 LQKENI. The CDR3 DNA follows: TGTGCCAGCTCAATCCAGGGTAGCCCGCTAGGCTCTGGGGCCAACGTCCTGACTTTC. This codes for CASSIQGSPLGSGANVLTF.

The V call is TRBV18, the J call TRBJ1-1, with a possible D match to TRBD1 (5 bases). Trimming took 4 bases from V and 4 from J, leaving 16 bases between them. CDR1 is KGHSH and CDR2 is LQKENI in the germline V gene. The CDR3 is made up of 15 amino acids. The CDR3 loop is CASSRNRQGGTEAFF. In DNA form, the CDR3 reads TGTGCCAGCTCACGAAATAGGCAGGGAGGCACTGAAGCTTTCTTT.

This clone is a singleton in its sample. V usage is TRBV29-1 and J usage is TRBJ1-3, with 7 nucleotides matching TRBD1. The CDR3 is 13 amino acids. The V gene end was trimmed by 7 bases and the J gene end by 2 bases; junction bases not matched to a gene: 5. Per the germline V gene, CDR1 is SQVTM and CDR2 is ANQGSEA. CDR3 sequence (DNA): TGCAGCGCTGCGCAGGGGGCTGGAAACACCATATATTTT. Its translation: CSAAQGAGNTIYF.

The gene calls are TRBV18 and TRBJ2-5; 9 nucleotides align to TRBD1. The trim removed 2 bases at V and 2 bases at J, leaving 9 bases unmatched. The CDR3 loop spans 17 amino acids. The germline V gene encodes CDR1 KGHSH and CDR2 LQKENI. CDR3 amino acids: CASSPKKGQGGQETQYF. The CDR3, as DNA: TGTGCCAGCTCACCAAAGAAGGGACAGGGTGGGCAAGAGACCCAGTACTTC.

The CDR3 sequence: CASSLVGFREGRPYNEQFF. CDR3 nucleotide sequence: TGCGCCAGCAGCTTGGTCGGATTTAGGGAGGGAAGGCCCTACAATGAGCAGTTCTTC. The chain combines TRBV5-1 with TRBJ2-1; the match to TRBD2 covers 7 bases. The germline V gene has CDR1 SGHRS and CDR2 YFSETQ. With 0 bases clipped from V and 2 bases from J, the junction kept 14 bases outside the gene matches. The CDR3 is made up of 19 amino acids. The full variable domain, in which reference TRBV5-1 and TRBJ2-1 provide the parts outside the CDR3, is KAGVTQTPRYLIKTRGQQVTLSCSPISGHRSVSWYQQTPGQGLQFLFEYFSETQRNKGNFPGRFSGRQFSNSRSEMNVSTLELGDSALYLCASSLVGFREGRPYNEQFFGPGTRLTVL.

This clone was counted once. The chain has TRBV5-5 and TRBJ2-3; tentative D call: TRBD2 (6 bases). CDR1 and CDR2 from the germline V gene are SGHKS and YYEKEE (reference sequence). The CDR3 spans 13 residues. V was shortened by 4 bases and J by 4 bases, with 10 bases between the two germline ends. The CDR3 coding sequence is TGTGCCAGCAGCCGGGGGTCGCCAGATACGCAGTATTTT. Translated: CASSRGSPDTQYF.

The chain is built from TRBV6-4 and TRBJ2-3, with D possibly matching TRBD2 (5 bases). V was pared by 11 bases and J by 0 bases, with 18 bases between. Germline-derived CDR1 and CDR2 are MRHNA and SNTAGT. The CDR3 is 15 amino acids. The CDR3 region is CAPLTGENSTDTQYF. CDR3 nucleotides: TGTGCCCCGTTGACCGGGGAAAATAGCACAGATACGCAGTATTTT.

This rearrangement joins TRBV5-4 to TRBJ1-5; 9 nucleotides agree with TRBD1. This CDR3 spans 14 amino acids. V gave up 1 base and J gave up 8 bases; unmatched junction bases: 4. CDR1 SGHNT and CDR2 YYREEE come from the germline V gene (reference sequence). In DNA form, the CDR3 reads TGTGCCAGCAGCTTGAACAGGGGGCAGGAGCCCCAGCATTTT. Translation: CASSLNRGQEPQHF.

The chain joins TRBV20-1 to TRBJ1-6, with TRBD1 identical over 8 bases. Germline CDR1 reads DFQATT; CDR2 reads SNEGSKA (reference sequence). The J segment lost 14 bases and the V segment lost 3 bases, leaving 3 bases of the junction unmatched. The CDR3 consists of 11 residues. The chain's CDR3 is CSARTGETLHF. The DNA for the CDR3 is TGCAGTGCTAGGACAGGGGAGACCCTCCACTTT.

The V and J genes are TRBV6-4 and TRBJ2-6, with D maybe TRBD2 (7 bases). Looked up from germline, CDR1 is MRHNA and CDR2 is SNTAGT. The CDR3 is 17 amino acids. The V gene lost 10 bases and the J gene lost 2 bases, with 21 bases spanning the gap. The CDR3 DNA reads TGTGCCACCGCTCGAGAGGGGGGGATACCTGGGGCCAACGTCCTGACTTTC. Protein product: CATAREGGIPGANVLTF.